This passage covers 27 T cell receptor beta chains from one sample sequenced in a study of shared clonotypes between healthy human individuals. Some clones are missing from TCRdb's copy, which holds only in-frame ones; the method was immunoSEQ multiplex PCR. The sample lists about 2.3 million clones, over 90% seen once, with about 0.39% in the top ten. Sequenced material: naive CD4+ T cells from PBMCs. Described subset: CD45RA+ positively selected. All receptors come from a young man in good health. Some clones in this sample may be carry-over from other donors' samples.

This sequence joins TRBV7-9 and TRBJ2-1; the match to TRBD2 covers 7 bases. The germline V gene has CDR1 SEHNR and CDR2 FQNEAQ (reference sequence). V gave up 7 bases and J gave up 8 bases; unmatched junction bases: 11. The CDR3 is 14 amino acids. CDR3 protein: CASKGLSGVDEQFF. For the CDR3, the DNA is TGTGCCAGCAAGGGTCTGAGCGGGGTCGATGAGCAGTTCTTC.

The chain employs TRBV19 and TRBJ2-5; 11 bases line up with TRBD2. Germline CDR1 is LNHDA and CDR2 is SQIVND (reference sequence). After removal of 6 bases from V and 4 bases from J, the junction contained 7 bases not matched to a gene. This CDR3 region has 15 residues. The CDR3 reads CASSGTSGPGETQYF. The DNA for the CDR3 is TGTGCCAGTAGCGGGACTAGCGGACCGGGAGAGACCCAGTACTTC.

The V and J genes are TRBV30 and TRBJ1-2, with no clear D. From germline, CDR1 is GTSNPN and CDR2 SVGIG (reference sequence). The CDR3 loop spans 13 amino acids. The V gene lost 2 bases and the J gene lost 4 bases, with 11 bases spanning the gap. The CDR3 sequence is CAWSPGLFYGYTF. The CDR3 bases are TGTGCCTGGAGTCCGGGTCTGTTCTATGGCTACACCTTC.

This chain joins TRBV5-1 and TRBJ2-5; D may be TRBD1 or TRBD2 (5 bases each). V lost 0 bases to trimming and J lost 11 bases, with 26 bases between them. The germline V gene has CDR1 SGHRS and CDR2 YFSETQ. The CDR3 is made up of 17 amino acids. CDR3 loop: CASSLEGVTGPSPQQYF. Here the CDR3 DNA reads TGCGCCAGCAGCTTGGAAGGGGTGACGGGACCCTCCCCCCAACAGTACTTC.

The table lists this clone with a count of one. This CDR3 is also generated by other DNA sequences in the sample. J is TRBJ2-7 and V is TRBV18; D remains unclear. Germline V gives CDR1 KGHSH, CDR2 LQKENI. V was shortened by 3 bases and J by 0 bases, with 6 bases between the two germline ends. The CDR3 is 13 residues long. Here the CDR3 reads CASSPPSSYEQYF. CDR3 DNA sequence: TGTGCCAGCTCACCGCCTAGCTCCTACGAGCAGTACTTC.

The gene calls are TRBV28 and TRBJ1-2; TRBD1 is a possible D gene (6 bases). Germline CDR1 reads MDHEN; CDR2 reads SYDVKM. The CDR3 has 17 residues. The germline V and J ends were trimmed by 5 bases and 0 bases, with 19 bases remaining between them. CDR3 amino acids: CASSPTWTERPNYGYTF. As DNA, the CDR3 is TGTGCCAGCAGTCCGACCTGGACAGAGCGACCTAACTATGGCTACACCTTC.

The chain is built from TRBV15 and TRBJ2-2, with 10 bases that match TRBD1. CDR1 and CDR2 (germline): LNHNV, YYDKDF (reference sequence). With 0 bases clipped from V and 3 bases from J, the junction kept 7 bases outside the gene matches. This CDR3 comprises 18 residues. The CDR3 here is CATSRDRDRGRDTGELFF. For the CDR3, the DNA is TGTGCCACCAGCAGAGACCGGGACAGGGGACGCGACACCGGGGAGCTGTTTTTT.

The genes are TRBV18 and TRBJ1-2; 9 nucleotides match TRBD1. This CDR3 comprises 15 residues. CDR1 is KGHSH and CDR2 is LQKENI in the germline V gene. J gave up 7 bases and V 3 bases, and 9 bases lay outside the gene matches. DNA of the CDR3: TGTGCCAGCTCACCTTCAACCGGGACAGGGATTGGCTACACCTTC. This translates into CASSPSTGTGIGYTF.

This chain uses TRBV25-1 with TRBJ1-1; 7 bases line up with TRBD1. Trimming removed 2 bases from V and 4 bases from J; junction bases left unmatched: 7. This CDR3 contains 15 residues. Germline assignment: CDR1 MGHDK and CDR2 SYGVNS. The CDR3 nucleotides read TGTGCCAGCAGTGAAAGGGCAGGGGGTATCACTGAAGCTTTCTTT. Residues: CASSERAGGITEAFF.

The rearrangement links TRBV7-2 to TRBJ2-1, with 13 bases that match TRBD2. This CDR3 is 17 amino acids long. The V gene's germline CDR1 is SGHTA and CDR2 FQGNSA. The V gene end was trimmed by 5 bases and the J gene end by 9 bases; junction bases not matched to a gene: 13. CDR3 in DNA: TGTGCCAGCAGCCCAAGTTCGGGGACTAGCGGGAAAGTTGAGCAGTTCTTC. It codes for CASSPSSGTSGKVEQFF. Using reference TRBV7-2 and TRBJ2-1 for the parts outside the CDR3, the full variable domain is GAGVSQSPSNKVTEKGKDVELRCDPISGHTALYWYRQSLGQGLEFLIYFQGNSAPDKSGLPSDRFSAERTGGSVSTLTIQRTQQEDSAVYLCASSPSSGTSGKVEQFFGPGTRLTVL.

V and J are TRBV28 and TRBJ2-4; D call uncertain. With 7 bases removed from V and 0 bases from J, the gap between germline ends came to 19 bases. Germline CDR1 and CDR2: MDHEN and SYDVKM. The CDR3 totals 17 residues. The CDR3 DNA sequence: TGTGCCAGCACGTCCCTTGGGTTGGCGGCAGCCAAAAACATTCAGTACTTC. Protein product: CASTSLGLAAAKNIQYF.

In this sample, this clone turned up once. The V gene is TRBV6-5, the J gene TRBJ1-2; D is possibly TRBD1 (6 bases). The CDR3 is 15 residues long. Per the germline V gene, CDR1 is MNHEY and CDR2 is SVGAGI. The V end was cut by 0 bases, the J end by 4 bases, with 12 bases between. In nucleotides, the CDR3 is TGTGCCAGCAGTTACTCCGGGGGGCGCGCCTATGGCTACACCTTC. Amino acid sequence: CASSYSGGRAYGYTF.

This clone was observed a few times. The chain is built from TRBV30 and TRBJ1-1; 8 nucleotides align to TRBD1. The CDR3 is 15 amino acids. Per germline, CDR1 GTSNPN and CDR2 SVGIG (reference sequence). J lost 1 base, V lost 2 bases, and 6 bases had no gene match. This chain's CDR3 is CAWSLTGTGNTEAFF. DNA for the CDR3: TGTGCCTGGAGTTTAACCGGGACAGGGAACACTGAAGCTTTCTTT.

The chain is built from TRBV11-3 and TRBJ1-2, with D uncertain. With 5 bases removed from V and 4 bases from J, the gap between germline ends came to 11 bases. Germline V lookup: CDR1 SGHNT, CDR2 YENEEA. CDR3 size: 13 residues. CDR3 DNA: TGTGCCAGCAGCCTGGGGAGTGGCTATGGCTACACCTTC. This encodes CASSLGSGYGYTF.

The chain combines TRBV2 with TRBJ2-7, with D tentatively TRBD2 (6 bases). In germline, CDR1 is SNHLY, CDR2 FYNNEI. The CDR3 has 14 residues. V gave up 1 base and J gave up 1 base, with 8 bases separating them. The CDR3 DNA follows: TGTGCCAGCAGTGAAGGCGGGGTGTCCTACGAGCAGTACTTC. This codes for CASSEGGVSYEQYF.

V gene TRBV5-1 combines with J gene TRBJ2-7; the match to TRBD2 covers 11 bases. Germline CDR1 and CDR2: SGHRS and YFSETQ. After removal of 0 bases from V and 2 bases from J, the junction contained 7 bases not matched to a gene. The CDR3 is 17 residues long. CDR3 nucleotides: TGCGCCAGCAGCTTGGCCTCGACTAGCGGGACCCCCTACGAGCAGTACTTC. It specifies CASSLASTSGTPYEQYF.

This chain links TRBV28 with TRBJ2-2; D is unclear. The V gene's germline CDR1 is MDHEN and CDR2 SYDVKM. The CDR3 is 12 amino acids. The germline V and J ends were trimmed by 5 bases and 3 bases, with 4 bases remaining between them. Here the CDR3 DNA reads TGTGCCAGCAGTATCTACACCGGGGAGCTGTTTTTT. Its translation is CASSIYTGELFF.

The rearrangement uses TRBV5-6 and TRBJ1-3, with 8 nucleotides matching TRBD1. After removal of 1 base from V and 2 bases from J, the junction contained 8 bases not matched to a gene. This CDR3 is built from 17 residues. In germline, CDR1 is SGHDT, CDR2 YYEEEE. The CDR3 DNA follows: TGTGCCAGCAGCTTGCCCGGACAGGGCTTTACTGGAAACACCATATATTTT. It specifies CASSLPGQGFTGNTIYF.

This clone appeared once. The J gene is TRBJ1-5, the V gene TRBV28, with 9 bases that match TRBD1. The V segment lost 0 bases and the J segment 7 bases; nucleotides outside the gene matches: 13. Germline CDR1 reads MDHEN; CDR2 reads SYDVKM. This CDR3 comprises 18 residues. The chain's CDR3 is CASSLWGQGTQQRQPQHF. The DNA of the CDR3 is TGTGCCAGCAGTTTATGGGGACAGGGAACCCAACAGAGGCAGCCCCAGCATTTT.

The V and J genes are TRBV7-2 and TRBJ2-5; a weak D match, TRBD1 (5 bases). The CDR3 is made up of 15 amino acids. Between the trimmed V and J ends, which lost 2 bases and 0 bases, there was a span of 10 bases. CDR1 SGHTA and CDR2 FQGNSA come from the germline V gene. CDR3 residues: CASSLYRTDQETQYF. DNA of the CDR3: TGTGCCAGCAGCTTATACAGGACGGACCAAGAGACCCAGTACTTC.

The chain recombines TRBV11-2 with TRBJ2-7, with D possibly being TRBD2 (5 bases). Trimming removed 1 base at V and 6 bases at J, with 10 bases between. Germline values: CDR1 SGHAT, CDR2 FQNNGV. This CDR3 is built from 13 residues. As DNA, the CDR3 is TGTGCCAGCAGCTTAGCGGGGTTTAGCGAGCAGTACTTC. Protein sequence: CASSLAGFSEQYF.

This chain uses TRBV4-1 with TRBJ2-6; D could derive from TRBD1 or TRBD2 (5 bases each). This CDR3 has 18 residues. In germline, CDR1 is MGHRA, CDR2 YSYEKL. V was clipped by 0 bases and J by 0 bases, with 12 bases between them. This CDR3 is CASSQEGRVGSGANVLTF. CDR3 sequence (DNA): TGCGCCAGCAGCCAAGAGGGGCGGGTGGGCTCTGGGGCCAACGTCCTGACTTTC.

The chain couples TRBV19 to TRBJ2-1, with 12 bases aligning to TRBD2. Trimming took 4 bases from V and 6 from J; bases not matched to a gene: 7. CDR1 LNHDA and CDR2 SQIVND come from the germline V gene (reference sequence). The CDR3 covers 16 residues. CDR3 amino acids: CASSTLGLAGSNEQFF. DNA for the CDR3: TGTGCCAGTAGTACCCTCGGACTAGCGGGGTCCAATGAGCAGTTCTTC.

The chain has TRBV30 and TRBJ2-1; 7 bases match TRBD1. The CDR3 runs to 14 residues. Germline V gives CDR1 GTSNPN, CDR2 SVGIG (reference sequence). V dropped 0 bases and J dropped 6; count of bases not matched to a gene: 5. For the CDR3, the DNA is TGTGCCTGGAGTGTAAAGGGGGCGTCCAATGAGCAGTTCTTC. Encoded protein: CAWSVKGASNEQFF.

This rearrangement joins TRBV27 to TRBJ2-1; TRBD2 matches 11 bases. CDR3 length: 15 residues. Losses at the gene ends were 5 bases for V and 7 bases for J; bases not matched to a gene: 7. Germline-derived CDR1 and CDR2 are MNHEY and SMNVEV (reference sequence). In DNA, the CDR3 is TGTGCCAGCAGTAGCCGGCCTAGCGGGAGGAATGAGCAGTTCTTC. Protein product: CASSSRPSGRNEQFF.

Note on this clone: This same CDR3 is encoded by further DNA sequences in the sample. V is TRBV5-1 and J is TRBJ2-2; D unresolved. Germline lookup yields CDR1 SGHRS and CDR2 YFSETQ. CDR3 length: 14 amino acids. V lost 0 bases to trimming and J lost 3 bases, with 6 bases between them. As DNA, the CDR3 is TGCGCCAGCAGCTTGGCTCGAGACACCGGGGAGCTGTTTTTT. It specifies CASSLARDTGELFF.

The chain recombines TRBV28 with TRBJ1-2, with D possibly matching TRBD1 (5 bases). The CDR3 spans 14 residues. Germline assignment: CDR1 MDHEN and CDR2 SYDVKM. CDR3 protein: CAISSRAGAYGYTF. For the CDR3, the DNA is TGTGCGATAAGCTCGCGGGCCGGGGCCTATGGCTACACCTTC.